A single T cell receptor (beta chain) is shown here with its context. The germline V gene has CDR1 DFQATT and CDR2 SNEGSKA (reference sequence). There are 12 residues in the CDR3. Between the trimmed V and J ends, which lost 2 bases and 1 base, there was a span of 3 bases. The data are from a study of CD8 T cells in Susac syndrome. The RNA input was about 0.45 to 1 ug, and it was reverse transcribed with random hexamers. The amplification used immunoSEQ multiplex PCR on TCR beta CDR3; it spanned 54 Vbeta and 13 Jbeta. TCRdb analysed the immunoSEQ multiplex PCR reads with MiXCR anew, one entry per CDR3 protein. The table has about 140,000 distinct CDR3 sequences, 90% to 95% seen once. TCR beta sequencing was performed on blood CD8+ and CD4+ T cells. Healthy donors matched for age and sex were used as controls. Negative isolation yielded CD8+ and CD4+ T cells; FACS enriched TEMRA cells.

The J gene is TRBJ2-1, the V gene TRBV20-1; D ambiguous. The clonotype originates from a human donor in good health. The material sequenced was CD8+ T cells from PBMCs. The CDR3 sequence: CSARLSYNEQFF. The CDR3 DNA reads TGCAGTGCTAGACTGTCCTACAATGAGCAGTTCTTC.